These 20 T cell receptor beta chains were all obtained from the same sample, sequenced in a study of CD8+ T cells in alopecia areata. As the sequencing template, cDNA was produced by extracting RNA and reverse transcribing it. Profiled with immunoSEQ multiplex PCR; TCRdb holds only in-frame clones, not every one. The data show around 290,000 clones, with roughly 64% seen just once and under 2% held by the top ten. Treatment meaning: oral pan-JAK inhibitor, 5-10 mg twice daily. The input for sequencing was CD4+ T cells sorted from blood, taken at week 24, from a patient treated with tofacitinib. These receptors were taken from a human donor with alopecia areata.

The chain is built from TRBV6-1 and TRBJ2-2; D not certain. Germline V gives CDR1 MNHNS, CDR2 SASEGT. The CDR3 runs 13 residues. Deletions cut 8 bases from V and 1 base from J, with 8 bases between. The CDR3 sequence: CASDQGNTGELFF. In nucleotides, the CDR3 is TGTGCCAGCGACCAAGGGAACACCGGGGAGCTGTTTTTT.

The J gene is TRBJ2-1, the V gene TRBV29-1; a possible D gene is TRBD1 (6 bases). Germline V gives CDR1 SQVTM, CDR2 ANQGSEA. The CDR3 sequence is 13 residues long. Trimming cost V 8 bases and J 3 bases, with 14 bases left between them. The CDR3 DNA follows: TGCAGCCCGAGGGACACCCACTACAATGAGCAGTTCTTC. Translated: CSPRDTHYNEQFF.

This clone was recorded a few times. This sequence joins TRBV4-2 and TRBJ2-3; D remains unclear. The CDR3 is made up of 16 amino acids. Trimming removed 2 bases from V and 0 bases from J, with 12 bases in between. Per germline, CDR1 LGHNA and CDR2 YNFKEQ. The CDR3 loop is CASSQMDAASTDTQYF. The CDR3 DNA reads as TGTGCCAGCAGCCAAATGGACGCTGCTAGCACAGATACGCAGTATTTT.

This clone occurred a few times. The rearrangement joins TRBV28 to TRBJ2-7; TRBD1 might be the D (5 bases). Trimming stripped 2 bases from V and 0 bases from J, with 11 bases between. The CDR3 is made up of 15 amino acids. Germline V gene lookup returns CDR1 MDHEN and CDR2 SYDVKM. Written as DNA, the CDR3 is TGTGCCAGCAGTTTAGGACATACTAACTCCTACGAGCAGTACTTC. Amino acid sequence: CASSLGHTNSYEQYF.

A few counts support this clone. CDR3 in DNA: TGTGCCGCAAGGTCTCTAGACGACGAGCAGTACTTC. Its protein is CAARSLDDEQYF. The chain employs TRBV30 and TRBJ2-7, with unresolved D. CDR1 and CDR2 from the germline V gene are GTSNPN and SVGIG (reference sequence). The length of the CDR3 is 12 residues. Trimming took 8 bases from V and 5 from J, leaving 16 bases between them. Combining the CDR3 with reference TRBV30 and TRBJ2-7 gives the whole variable domain SQTIHQWPATLVQPVGSPLSLECTVEGTSNPNLYWYRQAAGRGLQLLFYSVGIGQISSEVPQNLSASRPQDRQFILSSKKLLLSDSGFYLCAARSLDDEQYFGPGTRLTVT.

The DNA of the CDR3 is TGTGCCAGCAGTTCGGGACAGGCTTGGTCACCCCTCCACTTT. Amino acids: CASSSGQAWSPLHF. This chain uses TRBV6-5 with TRBJ1-6, with 8 positions matching TRBD1. Losses at the gene ends were 4 bases for V and 10 bases for J; bases not matched to a gene: 6. The CDR3 contains 14 residues. Germline V gene sequence: CDR1 MNHEY, CDR2 SVGAGI.

V is TRBV5-1 and J is TRBJ1-1; a weak D match, TRBD1 (6 bases). V was trimmed by 4 bases and J by 1 base, leaving 14 bases between them. The CDR3 has 15 residues. The germline gives CDR1 SGHRS, CDR2 YFSETQ. The DNA of the CDR3 is TGCGCCAGCAGCATGTTACAGGGTCCGAACACTGAAGCTTTCTTT. It is translated as CASSMLQGPNTEAFF.

J is TRBJ2-7 and V is TRBV7-9; TRBD1 is a possible D gene (5 bases). Germline assignment: CDR1 SEHNR and CDR2 FQNEAQ (reference sequence). This CDR3 region has 13 residues. V was cut by 3 bases and J by 5 bases, with 11 bases left in between. The CDR3 DNA sequence: TGTGCCAGCAGCTTCCCGGACATGGACGAGCAGTACTTC. It codes for CASSFPDMDEQYF.

The chain couples TRBV7-2 to TRBJ2-6, with D tentatively TRBD2 (6 bases). This CDR3 spans 14 amino acids. CDR1 and CDR2 (germline): SGHTA, FQGNSA. Trimming took off 6 bases at V and 4 bases at J, with 10 bases between the two ends. The CDR3 DNA reads as TGTGCCAGCAGTCCTGGGAGGGGGGCCAACGTCCTGACTTTC. It yields the protein CASSPGRGANVLTF.

The rearrangement links TRBV28 to TRBJ1-6; no firm D call. The CDR3 extends over 13 amino acids. Germline CDR1 is MDHEN and CDR2 is SYDVKM. The V gene lost 5 bases and the J gene lost 2 bases, with 4 bases spanning the gap. CDR3 in amino acids: CASSRTYNSPLHF. DNA of the CDR3: TGTGCCAGCAGTAGGACCTATAATTCACCCCTCCACTTT.

The V gene is TRBV29-1, the J gene TRBJ2-7, with 8 bases that match TRBD1. V trimming: 0 bases; J trimming: 5 bases; junction bases outside the gene matches: 9. Germline values: CDR1 SQVTM, CDR2 ANQGSEA. This CDR3 contains 15 residues. This CDR3 reads CSVEDGQGDEDEQYF. The CDR3 DNA reads as TGCAGCGTTGAAGACGGACAGGGAGACGAGGACGAGCAGTACTTC.

This chain connects TRBV25-1 to TRBJ2-1; D might be TRBD1 or TRBD2, each matching 7 bases. The CDR3 extends over 17 amino acids. Trimming took off 5 bases at V and 9 bases at J, with 26 bases between the two ends. Germline CDR1 is MGHDK and CDR2 is SYGVNS. The CDR3 loop reads CASSPSKGGGRPIEQFF. Here the CDR3 DNA reads TGTGCCAGCAGTCCCTCTAAGGGAGGGGGCCGCCCCATTGAGCAGTTCTTC.

The table lists this clone with a few counts. Sequence at one end of the junction differs from germline and may be a read error. This chain joins TRBV30 and TRBJ2-1; TRBD2 matches at 9 bases. Germline loops: CDR1 GTSNPN, CDR2 SVGIG (reference sequence). This CDR3 is 10 amino acids long. In DNA form, the CDR3 reads TGCGCCCTAGGAGCGGGGGGCAGCATCTTC. Translating it yields CALGAGGSIF.

This clone has more than one count but fewer than ten. This chain uses TRBV29-1 with TRBJ1-2; tentative D call: TRBD1 (5 bases). Trimming pared 4 bases from V and 4 bases from J, leaving 13 bases between. Germline loops: CDR1 SQVTM, CDR2 ANQGSEA. This CDR3 contains 13 residues. The CDR3 is CSVGGTGSYGYTF. CDR3 coding DNA: TGCAGCGTTGGGGGGACGGGATCCTATGGCTACACCTTC. The full variable domain, in which reference TRBV29-1 and TRBJ1-2 provide the parts outside the CDR3, is SAVISQKPSRDICQRGTSLTIQCQVDSQVTMMFWYRQQPGQSLTLIATANQGSEATYESGFVIDKFPISRPNLTFSTLTVSNMSPEDSSIYLCSVGGTGSYGYTFGSGTRLTVV.

V gene TRBV7-2 combines with J gene TRBJ2-2; TRBD1 is a possible D gene (5 bases). The V end was cut by 3 bases, the J end by 1 base, with 9 bases between. The CDR3 extends over 15 amino acids. Germline assignment: CDR1 SGHTA and CDR2 FQGNSA. The CDR3 protein is CASSFDSLNTGELFF. The CDR3 DNA is TGTGCCAGCAGCTTTGACAGCTTGAACACCGGGGAGCTGTTTTTT.

The chain uses TRBV2 and TRBJ2-4; the D is unclear. CDR1 SNHLY and CDR2 FYNNEI come from the germline V gene. The CDR3 spans 10 residues. V was trimmed by 4 bases and J by 8 bases, leaving 3 bases between them. The CDR3 sequence: CASSVDIQYF. As DNA, the CDR3 is TGTGCCAGCAGTGTTGACATTCAGTACTTC.

This clone was detected only a few times. The chain joins TRBV7-9 to TRBJ1-4, with 8 bases that match TRBD1. The CDR3 is 14 residues long. Germline V gene sequence: CDR1 SEHNR, CDR2 FQNEAQ (reference sequence). V shed 4 bases and J 7 bases; nucleotides not matched to a gene: 5. CDR3: CASSSRGHGEKLFF. The CDR3 coding sequence is TGTGCCAGCAGCTCCAGGGGGCATGGTGAAAAACTGTTTTTT.

This sequence joins TRBV6-5 and TRBJ2-3; D might be TRBD1 (5 bases). V was clipped by 5 bases and J by 4 bases, with 7 bases between them. The germline V gene encodes CDR1 MNHEY and CDR2 SVGAGI. The length of the CDR3 is 12 residues. The CDR3 sequence is CASSHRPDTQYF. The CDR3 DNA reads TGTGCCAGCAGTCACAGGCCAGATACGCAGTATTTT.

The CDR3 region is CASSDAGFPQPQHF. The CDR3 DNA is TGTGCCAGCAGCGACGCAGGGTTTCCTCAGCCCCAGCATTTT. This chain links TRBV7-2 with TRBJ1-5, with D possibly TRBD1 on 5 matching bases. Trimming pared 5 bases from V and 6 bases from J, leaving 14 bases between. The length of the CDR3 is 14 residues. Germline CDR1 is SGHTA and CDR2 is FQGNSA.

The rearrangement uses TRBV12-5 and TRBJ1-2; D is undetermined. Deletions cut 1 base from V and 0 bases from J, with 6 bases between. The CDR3 runs to 14 residues. From germline, CDR1 is LGHNT and CDR2 FRNRAP. CDR3 sequence: CASGLGVANYGYTF. In DNA, the CDR3 is TGTGCTAGTGGTTTGGGAGTAGCTAACTATGGCTACACCTTC. The full variable domain, its missing parts supplied by reference TRBV12-5 and TRBJ1-2, is DARVTQTPRHKVTEMGQEVTMRCQPILGHNTVFWYRQTMMQGLELLAYFRNRAPLDDSGMPKDRFSAEMPDATLATLKIQPSEPRDSAVYFCASGLGVANYGYTFGSGTRLTVV.